The 7 T cell receptor beta chains below all came from one sample that was sequenced in a study of blood T cell repertoires in COVID-19. The repertoire was sequenced with immunoSEQ multiplex PCR; TCRdb's copy has only in-frame clones and lacks some. The sample contains tens of thousands of clones, 70% to 90% of which appear only once. The specimen sequenced was peripheral blood. The origin of the receptors is a woman older than 75 with active or convalescent COVID-19.

The V gene is TRBV5-1, the J gene TRBJ1-4; D perhaps matches TRBD1 (6 bases). CDR1 is SGHRS and CDR2 is YFSETQ in the germline V gene. This CDR3 is built from 18 residues. The germline V and J ends were trimmed by 1 base and 0 bases, with 16 bases remaining between them. The CDR3 loop is CASSLRGGRTPTNEKLFF. The CDR3 nucleotides read TGCGCCAGCAGCTTGAGGGGGGGCAGGACCCCAACTAATGAAAAACTGTTTTTT. Full variable domain (missing parts from reference TRBV5-1 and TRBJ1-4): KAGVTQTPRYLIKTRGQQVTLSCSPISGHRSVSWYQQTPGQGLQFLFEYFSETQRNKGNFPGRFSGRQFSNSRSEMNVSTLELGDSALYLCASSLRGGRTPTNEKLFFGSGTQLSVL.

J is TRBJ2-5 and V is TRBV7-2; D gene unclear. Deletions cut 2 bases from V and 5 bases from J, with 15 bases between. Germline CDR1 SGHTA, CDR2 FQGNSA. The CDR3 totals 15 residues. The DNA of the CDR3 is TGTGCCAGCAGCTTAATCATGTGGAGCTTGGAGACCCAGTACTTC. Its translation is CASSLIMWSLETQYF.

V is TRBV24-1 and J is TRBJ1-3; D unclear. Germline V gene sequence: CDR1 KGHDR, CDR2 SFDVKD. The CDR3 totals 14 residues. V lost 5 bases and J lost 1, with 8 bases in between. CDR3 sequence: CATSASKSGNTIYF. The CDR3 DNA reads TGTGCCACCAGTGCCAGTAAATCTGGAAACACCATATATTTT.

The rearrangement links TRBV7-2 to TRBJ1-2, with D possibly TRBD1 on 5 matching bases. This CDR3 is 13 amino acids long. The germline V gene encodes CDR1 SGHTA and CDR2 FQGNSA. V shed 2 bases and J shed 4 bases, with 8 bases lying between them. CDR3 DNA: TGTGCCAGCAGCTTACCAGGGATCTATGGCTACACCTTC. Its translation: CASSLPGIYGYTF. Variable domain in full (rest from reference TRBV7-2 and TRBJ1-2): GAGVSQSPSNKVTEKGKDVELRCDPISGHTALYWYRQSLGQGLEFLIYFQGNSAPDKSGLPSDRFSAERTGGSVSTLTIQRTQQEDSAVYLCASSLPGIYGYTFGSGTRLTVV.

V gene TRBV29-1 combines with J gene TRBJ1-1; D ambiguous. Trimming cost V 6 bases and J 1 base, with 12 bases left between them. This CDR3 spans 13 amino acids. Germline V gives CDR1 SQVTM, CDR2 ANQGSEA. The CDR3 DNA reads as TGCAGCGTCGCCGGTCATCCGAACACTGAAGCTTTCTTT. Its protein is CSVAGHPNTEAFF. Full variable domain (remainder filled in from reference TRBV29-1 and TRBJ1-1): SAVISQKPSRDICQRGTSLTIQCQVDSQVTMMFWYRQQPGQSLTLIATANQGSEATYESGFVIDKFPISRPNLTFSTLTVSNMSPEDSSIYLCSVAGHPNTEAFFGQGTRLTVV.

This clone was detected once. The V and J genes are TRBV18 and TRBJ1-3; the D gene is possibly TRBD1 (6 bases). Germline CDR1 is KGHSH and CDR2 is LQKENI. Trimming stripped 6 bases from V and 0 bases from J, with 12 bases between. The CDR3 is made up of 15 amino acids. In DNA form, the CDR3 reads TGTGCCAGCTCTTCTACAGGGAGCTCTGGAAACACCATATATTTT. This encodes CASSSTGSSGNTIYF.

The chain couples TRBV19 to TRBJ1-2; 7 positions match TRBD1. The CDR3 has 14 residues. In germline, CDR1 is LNHDA, CDR2 SQIVND (reference sequence). V shed 9 bases and J 4 bases; nucleotides not matched to a gene: 11. CDR3 in amino acids: CASQPQGGRYGYTF. DNA of the CDR3: TGTGCCAGCCAACCCCAGGGGGGCCGCTATGGCTACACCTTC.